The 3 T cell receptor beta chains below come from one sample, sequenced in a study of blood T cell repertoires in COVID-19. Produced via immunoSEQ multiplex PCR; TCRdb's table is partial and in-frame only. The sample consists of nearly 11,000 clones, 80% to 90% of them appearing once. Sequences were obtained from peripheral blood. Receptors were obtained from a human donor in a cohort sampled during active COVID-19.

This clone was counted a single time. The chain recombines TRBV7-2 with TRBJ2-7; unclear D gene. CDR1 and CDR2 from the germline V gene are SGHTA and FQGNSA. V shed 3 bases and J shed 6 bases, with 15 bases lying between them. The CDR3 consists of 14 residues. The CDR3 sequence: CASSFGFRLSEQYF. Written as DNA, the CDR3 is TGTGCCAGCAGCTTTGGGTTCAGGTTGAGCGAGCAGTACTTC.

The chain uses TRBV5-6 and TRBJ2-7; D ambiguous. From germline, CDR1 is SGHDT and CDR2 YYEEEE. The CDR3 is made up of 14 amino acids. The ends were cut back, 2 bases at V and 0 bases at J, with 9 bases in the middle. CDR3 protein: CASSFAQNSYEQYF. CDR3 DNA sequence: TGTGCCAGCAGCTTCGCCCAGAACTCCTACGAGCAGTACTTC. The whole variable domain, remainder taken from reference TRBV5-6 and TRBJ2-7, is DAGVTQSPTHLIKTRGQQVTLRCSPKSGHDTVSWYQQALGQGPQFIFQYYEEEERQRGNFPDRFSGHQFPNYSSELNVNALLLGDSALYLCASSFAQNSYEQYFGPGTRLTVT.

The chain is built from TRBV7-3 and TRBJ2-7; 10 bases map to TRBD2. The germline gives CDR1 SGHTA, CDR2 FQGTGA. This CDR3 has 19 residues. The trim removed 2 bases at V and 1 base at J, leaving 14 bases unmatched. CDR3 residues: CASSLPTRGLAGVSYEQYF. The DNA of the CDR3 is TGTGCCAGCAGCTTACCGACCCGGGGGCTAGCGGGAGTTTCCTACGAGCAGTACTTC.